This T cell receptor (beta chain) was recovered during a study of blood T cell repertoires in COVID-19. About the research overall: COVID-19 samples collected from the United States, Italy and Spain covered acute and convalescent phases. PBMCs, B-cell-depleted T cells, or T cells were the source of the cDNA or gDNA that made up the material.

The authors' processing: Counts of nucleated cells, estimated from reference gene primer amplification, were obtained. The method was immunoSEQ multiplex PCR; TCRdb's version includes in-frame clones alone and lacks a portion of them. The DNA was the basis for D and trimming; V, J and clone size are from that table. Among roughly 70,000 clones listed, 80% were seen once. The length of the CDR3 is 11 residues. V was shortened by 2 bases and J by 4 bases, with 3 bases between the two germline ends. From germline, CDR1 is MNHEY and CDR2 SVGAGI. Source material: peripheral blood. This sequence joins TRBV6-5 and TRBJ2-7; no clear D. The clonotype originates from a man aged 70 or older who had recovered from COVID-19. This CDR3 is CASSYQYEQYF. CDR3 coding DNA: TGTGCCAGCAGTTACCAGTACGAGCAGTACTTC.